This is a list of T cell receptor beta chains from one sample in a study of T-cell memory formation after mild COVID-19. TCRdb itself ran the 5' RACE reads through MiXCR, one entry per CDR3 protein. The sample includes under 200,000 distinct CDR3 sequences, roughly 30% of them seen just once. Sequences were obtained from PBMCs or a T cell subset sorted from them (not recorded which). These receptors all stem from an adult woman who had mild COVID-19 (a few samples of this study predate the infection). Cell type and time point are not known. The CDR3 runs from the conserved cysteine through the conserved F or W. D genes are given only for firm matches. Only part of the rows carry a size: once, few, many, or a class if the clone is expanded.

V: TRBV7-2; size: few; D: TRBD2; J: TRBJ2-3; CDR3: CASSLASGKGSDTQYF; DNA: TGTGCCAGCAGCTTAGCTAGCGGGAAGGGTTCAGATACGCAGTATTTT
V: TRBV4-1; size: few; D: NA; J: TRBJ2-7; CDR3: CASSQDDLGEYEQYF; DNA: TGCGCCAGCAGCCAAGATGATTTGGGGGAGTACGAGCAGTACTTC
V: TRBV29-1; size: many; D: TRBD1; J: TRBJ1-5; CDR3: CSVRQGRNQPQHF; DNA: TGCAGCGTCAGACAGGGCCGCAATCAGCCCCAGCATTTT
V: TRBV12-3/TRBV12-4; size: NA; D: NA; J: TRBJ1-1; CDR3: CASSLNQNTEAFF; DNA: TGTGCCAGCAGTTTAAATCAGAACACTGAAGCTTTCTTT
V: TRBV19; size: NA; D: NA; J: TRBJ1-2; CDR3: CASTRREWPTHGYTF; DNA: TGTGCCAGTACGAGGAGGGAATGGCCAACACATGGCTACACCTTC
V: TRBV7-2; size: few; D: NA; J: TRBJ2-5; CDR3: CASSLAGRLETQYF; DNA: TGTGCCAGCAGCTTAGCCGGCAGGTTAGAGACCCAGTACTTC
V: TRBV29-1; size: few; D: TRBD1; J: TRBJ1-1; CDR3: CSASTGMNTEAFF; DNA: TGCAGCGCGTCGACAGGGATGAACACTGAAGCTTTCTTT
V: TRBV5-1; size: NA; D: NA; J: TRBJ2-5; CDR3: CASSLRVRETQYF; DNA: TGCGCCAGCAGCTTGAGGGTCAGAGAGACCCAGTACTTC
V: TRBV29-1; size: NA; D: NA; J: TRBJ2-7; CDR3: CSVTVTGSSREQYF; DNA: TGCAGCGTCACCGTTACGGGGAGCTCTCGGGAGCAGTACTTC
V: TRBV7-9; size: NA; D: NA; J: TRBJ2-7; CDR3: CASSFGPEQYF; DNA: TGTGCCAGCAGCTTTGGTCCCGAGCAGTACTTC
V: TRBV5-1; size: few; D: NA; J: TRBJ2-7; CDR3: CASSLEGFHEQYF; DNA: TGCGCCAGCAGCTTGGAGGGGTTCCACGAGCAGTACTTC
V: TRBV28; size: few; D: NA; J: TRBJ1-2; CDR3: CASSPPGGPREGDYGYTF; DNA: TGTGCCAGCAGCCCCCCTGGGGGTCCTAGGGAAGGCGACTATGGCTACACCTTC
V: TRBV7-6; size: few; D: TRBD1; J: TRBJ2-3; CDR3: CASSSALPGQGVPDTQYF; DNA: TGTGCCAGCAGCTCCGCCCTACCGGGACAGGGTGTCCCAGATACGCAGTATTTT
V: TRBV10-3; size: NA; D: TRBD1; J: TRBJ1-6; CDR3: CAISESGQGAINSPLHF; DNA: TGTGCCATCAGTGAGTCGGGACAGGGGGCAATTAATTCACCCCTCCACTTT
V: TRBV24-1; size: few; D: TRBD2; J: TRBJ2-2; CDR3: CASERGNTGELFF; DNA: TGTGCCAGCGAGCGGGGAAACACCGGGGAGCTGTTTTTT
V: TRBV6-1; size: NA; D: NA; J: TRBJ1-6; CDR3: CATRGEAYNSPLHF; DNA: TGTGCCACCCGGGGAGAGGCTTATAATTCACCCCTCCACTTT
V: TRBV6-2/TRBV6-3; size: few; D: TRBD2; J: TRBJ2-3; CDR3: CASSVTSGGVYF; DNA: TGTGCCAGCAGTGTTACTAGCGGGGGCGTATATTTT
V: TRBV5-6; size: few; D: NA; J: TRBJ2-2; CDR3: CASSLEDRWFTGELFF; DNA: TGTGCCAGCAGCTTAGAAGACAGATGGTTCACCGGGGAGCTGTTTTTT
V: TRBV7-6; size: few; D: TRBD1; J: TRBJ1-2; CDR3: CASSLEDRGRGYTF; DNA: TGTGCCAGCAGCTTAGAAGACAGGGGGCGAGGCTACACCTTC
V: TRBV10-3; size: NA; D: TRBD1; J: TRBJ2-7; CDR3: CAISGTGNGEQYF; DNA: TGTGCCATCAGTGGGACAGGGAATGGCGAGCAGTACTTC
V: TRBV5-1; size: NA; D: TRBD1; J: TRBJ1-1; CDR3: CASGKQGVNTEAFF; DNA: TGCGCCAGCGGAAAACAGGGGGTGAACACTGAAGCTTTCTTT
V: TRBV4-1; size: few; D: TRBD1; J: TRBJ2-1; CDR3: CASSQRTGVYNEQFF; DNA: TGCGCCAGCAGCCAAAGAACAGGGGTATACAATGAGCAGTTCTTC
V: TRBV7-2; size: NA; D: TRBD2; J: TRBJ2-3; CDR3: CASSFGTINTDTQYF; DNA: TGTGCCAGCAGCTTTGGGACTATCAACACAGATACGCAGTATTTT
V: TRBV20-1; size: few; D: TRBD2; J: TRBJ2-2; CDR3: CSARDAGTSGIMGELFF; DNA: TGCAGTGCTAGAGATGCCGGGACTAGCGGGATCATGGGGGAGCTGTTTTTT